This T cell receptor (beta chain) is from a study of blood T cell repertoires in COVID-19. The CDR3 totals 17 residues. V lost 4 bases and J 0 bases, leaving 15 bases between the germline ends. Germline V gives CDR1 SGHVS, CDR2 FNYEAQ. TCRdb's copy holds only in-frame clones and misses some; the assay was immunoSEQ multiplex PCR. The sample has around 220,000 clones, about 89% seen once; the top ten hold less than 2.5%. Sequencing was carried out using PBMCs or T cells enriched from blood (not recorded which). The V gene is TRBV7-6, the J gene TRBJ2-2, with a weak D call TRBD2 (5 bases). The receptor was derived from a woman aged 18-29 years who had recovered from COVID-19. The CDR3 region is CASSSNPGRTNTGELFF. The CDR3 DNA reads as TGTGCCAGCAGCTCAAACCCTGGGAGAACGAACACCGGGGAGCTGTTTTTT.